The 21 T cell receptor beta chains listed next were all sequenced from one sample in a study of blood T cell repertoires in COVID-19. Produced via immunoSEQ multiplex PCR; TCRdb's table is partial and in-frame only. The sample has around 68,000 clones, about 85% seen once. Sequenced material: peripheral blood. These receptors all come from a man older than 75 with acute or convalescent COVID-19.

The J gene is TRBJ2-7, the V gene TRBV9, with 8 bases lining up with TRBD2. V shed 0 bases and J 4 bases; nucleotides not matched to a gene: 6. The germline V gene encodes CDR1 SGDLS and CDR2 YYNGEE. The CDR3 consists of 15 residues. The CDR3 coding sequence is TGTGCCAGCAGCGTAGCGGTCGGGAGGGGATACGAGCAGTACTTC. Protein product: CASSVAVGRGYEQYF.

The chain joins TRBV6-5 to TRBJ2-3; maybe TRBD2 (5 bases). The CDR3 sequence is 13 residues long. Trimming stripped 10 bases from V and 5 bases from J, with 16 bases between. Germline V gives CDR1 MNHEY, CDR2 SVGAGI. The chain's CDR3 is CATTGGSGDTQYF. The CDR3 DNA reads as TGTGCCACCACGGGCGGGTCGGGAGATACGCAGTATTTT.

The gene calls are TRBV27 and TRBJ2-5, with a weak D call TRBD1 (6 bases). From germline, CDR1 is MNHEY and CDR2 SMNVEV (reference sequence). The CDR3 is 16 amino acids. With 5 bases removed from V and 2 bases from J, the gap between germline ends came to 18 bases. The CDR3 sequence: CASSPRQARGQETQYF. The CDR3 coding sequence is TGTGCCAGCAGTCCCAGACAGGCCAGGGGACAAGAGACCCAGTACTTC.

This rearrangement joins TRBV7-2 to TRBJ2-7; 7 bases align to TRBD1. In germline, CDR1 is SGHTA, CDR2 FQGNSA. The CDR3 is 14 amino acids. Germline trimming cut 3 bases from V and 4 bases from J; bases unmatched to any gene: 6. CDR3 coding DNA: TGTGCCAGCAGCTTTAACAGGGGCTATTACGAGCAGTACTTC. Its protein product is CASSFNRGYYEQYF.

The chain employs TRBV27 and TRBJ1-1, with 7 bases fitting TRBD1. CDR1 and CDR2 from the germline V gene are MNHEY and SMNVEV (reference sequence). CDR3 length: 15 residues. V lost 6 bases to trimming and J lost 1 base; unmatched junction nucleotides: 8. CDR3 amino acids: CASRLVGTANTEAFF. As DNA, the CDR3 is TGTGCCAGCAGGCTGGTGGGGACAGCGAACACTGAAGCTTTCTTT.

V gene TRBV2 combines with J gene TRBJ1-1; 7 nucleotides align to TRBD1. The V gene end was trimmed by 6 bases and the J gene end by 8 bases; junction bases not matched to a gene: 6. The germline V gene encodes CDR1 SNHLY and CDR2 FYNNEI. The CDR3 loop spans 12 amino acids. CDR3 bases: TGTGCCAGCAGCGCGGACAGGATAGAAGCTTTCTTT. Protein: CASSADRIEAFF.

This clone was detected only once. V gene TRBV5-4 combines with J gene TRBJ1-1; no reliable D call. V lost 5 bases to trimming and J lost 0 bases, with 8 bases between them. The CDR3 has 13 residues. Germline loops: CDR1 SGHNT, CDR2 YYREEE (reference sequence). CDR3 residues: CASRSSVNTEAFF. In DNA, the CDR3 is TGTGCCAGCAGGTCCTCAGTGAACACTGAAGCTTTCTTT.

This sequence joins TRBV27 and TRBJ2-7; D might be TRBD2 (5 bases). The ends were cut back, 6 bases at V and 2 bases at J, with 17 bases in the middle. The CDR3 sequence is 15 residues long. Germline V gene sequence: CDR1 MNHEY, CDR2 SMNVEV (reference sequence). The CDR3 nucleotides are TGTGCCAGCAGCCAACTCTCGGGAATCCCCTACGAGCAGTACTTC. This sequence encodes CASSQLSGIPYEQYF.

This chain uses TRBV5-1 with TRBJ2-7; 7 bases are shared with TRBD2. This CDR3 region has 11 residues. CDR1 and CDR2 (germline): SGHRS, YFSETQ. With V trimmed by 6 bases and J by 3 bases, 0 bases remained unmatched. CDR3 in amino acids: CASKRDYEQYF. As DNA, the CDR3 is TGCGCCAGCAAGCGGGACTACGAGCAGTACTTC. Complete variable domain (other parts from reference TRBV5-1 and TRBJ2-7): KAGVTQTPRYLIKTRGQQVTLSCSPISGHRSVSWYQQTPGQGLQFLFEYFSETQRNKGNFPGRFSGRQFSNSRSEMNVSTLELGDSALYLCASKRDYEQYFGPGTRLTVT.

This clone has just one count. The chain recombines TRBV11-3 with TRBJ2-2; a possible D gene is TRBD2 (6 bases). The germline CDR1 and CDR2 sequences are SGHNT and YENEEA. The V end was cut by 5 bases, the J end by 4 bases, with 8 bases between. The CDR3 loop spans 13 amino acids. The CDR3 loop is CASSKEGTGELFF. CDR3 DNA sequence: TGTGCCAGCAGCAAGGAGGGCACCGGGGAGCTGTTTTTT. The variable domain in full, completed from reference TRBV11-3 and TRBJ2-2, reads EAGVVQSPRYKIIEKKQPVAFWCNPISGHNTLYWYLQNLGQGPELLIRYENEEAVDDSQLPKDRFSAERLKGVDSTLKIQPAELGDSAVYLCASSKEGTGELFFGEGSRLTVL.

In nucleotides, the CDR3 is TGTGCCAGCAGTTCGACTAGCGTGAACCACTACGAGCAGTACTTC. Translated: CASSSTSVNHYEQYF. This rearrangement joins TRBV28 to TRBJ2-7; TRBD2 aligns across 8 bases. With V trimmed by 4 bases and J by 3 bases, 8 bases remained unmatched. The CDR3 loop spans 15 amino acids. Looked up from germline, CDR1 is MDHEN and CDR2 is SYDVKM.

The chain links TRBV6-2 or TRBV6-3 to TRBJ1-5, with 9 bases fitting TRBD1. V gave up 6 bases and J gave up 5 bases; unmatched junction bases: 8. In germline, CDR1 is MNHEY, CDR2 SVGEGT. There are 15 residues in the CDR3. CDR3 in amino acids: CASSPQGAGDQPQHF. CDR3 nucleotides: TGTGCCAGCAGCCCACAGGGGGCGGGGGATCAGCCCCAGCATTTT.

The V gene is TRBV5-1, the J gene TRBJ2-5, with 9 bases matching TRBD2. The germline gives CDR1 SGHRS, CDR2 YFSETQ. After removal of 4 bases from V and 4 bases from J, the junction contained 14 bases not matched to a gene. The CDR3 sequence is 17 residues long. In nucleotides, the CDR3 is TGCGCCAGCAGCGCTCAACGAGCGGGAGGAGAGCTAGAGACCCAGTACTTC. Its translation is CASSAQRAGGELETQYF.

This chain uses TRBV5-1 with TRBJ2-5; TRBD2 aligns across 10 bases. Germline V gene data show CDR1 as SGHRS and CDR2 as YFSETQ. CDR3 length equals 15 residues. Unmatched junction bases numbered 6, after V lost 2 bases and J lost 5 bases. The DNA of the CDR3 is TGCGCCAGCAGCTTCTCTAGCGGGAGAGAGGAGACCCAGTACTTC. This codes for CASSFSSGREETQYF.

The table lists this clone with a few counts. This chain links TRBV19 with TRBJ2-2, with TRBD1 matching 8 bases. The trim removed 7 bases at V and 0 bases at J, leaving 13 bases unmatched. This CDR3 is 18 amino acids long. In germline, CDR1 is LNHDA, CDR2 SQIVND (reference sequence). The CDR3 nucleotides read TGTGCCAGTACCAACCGGGACAGGAGTTCCGCGAACACCGGGGAGCTGTTTTTT. It translates to CASTNRDRSSANTGELFF.

The chain uses TRBV9 and TRBJ2-7; TRBD1 matches at 7 bases. V shed 2 bases, J shed 2 bases, and the junction held 4 bases outside the gene matches. The germline V gene encodes CDR1 SGDLS and CDR2 YYNGEE. The CDR3 has 14 residues. The CDR3 reads CASSVETGPYEQYF. CDR3 bases: TGTGCCAGCAGCGTCGAGACAGGGCCCTACGAGCAGTACTTC.

The chain employs TRBV10-3 and TRBJ1-1, with D tentatively TRBD1 (6 bases). Trimming shortened V by 4 bases and J by 3 bases, and 15 bases separated the two germline ends. Per the germline V gene, CDR1 is ENHRY and CDR2 is SYGVKD. The CDR3 is made up of 15 amino acids. CDR3 sequence reads: CAISVGQQLDTEAFF. Written as DNA, the CDR3 is TGTGCCATCAGTGTAGGACAGCAGCTGGACACTGAAGCTTTCTTT.

This clone was counted a single time. The chain joins TRBV5-1 to TRBJ2-7, with TRBD1 identical over 7 bases. The junction had 6 bases not matched to a gene; V was cut back by 4 bases and J by 2 bases. CDR1 and CDR2 from the germline V gene are SGHRS and YFSETQ. The CDR3 length is 14 residues. CDR3 in DNA: TGCGCCAGCAGCAGCCGGACAGGAGCCTACGAGCAGTACTTC. It translates to CASSSRTGAYEQYF.

The chain employs TRBV10-2 and TRBJ2-1; TRBD1 matches at 9 bases. The CDR3 loop spans 14 amino acids. Germline CDR1 and CDR2: WSHSY and SAAADI. J gave up 4 bases and V 6 bases, and 4 bases lay outside the gene matches. CDR3 loop: CASRGQGIYNEQFF. The CDR3 DNA sequence: TGCGCCAGCAGAGGACAGGGGATTTACAATGAGCAGTTCTTC.

This sequence joins TRBV10-3 and TRBJ1-6, with D tentatively TRBD1 (6 bases). V was cut by 6 bases and J by 8 bases, with 14 bases left in between. Germline V lookup: CDR1 ENHRY, CDR2 SYGVKD. The CDR3 is made up of 14 amino acids. CDR3 sequence (DNA): TGTGCCATCAGACCACAGGGAAAGTATTCACCCCTCCACTTT. Translation gives CAIRPQGKYSPLHF.

V gene TRBV29-1 combines with J gene TRBJ2-7; 9 bases agree with TRBD1. The CDR3 is made up of 13 amino acids. With V trimmed by 6 bases and J by 3 bases, 6 bases remained unmatched. CDR1 SQVTM and CDR2 ANQGSEA come from the germline V gene. The CDR3 here is CSVDPGQGYEQYF. The CDR3 DNA is TGCAGCGTGGATCCGGGACAGGGCTACGAGCAGTACTTC.